The clone carrying this T cell receptor beta chain has just one count. Profiling relied on immunoSEQ multiplex PCR, and the TCRdb table lists in-frame clones only, not all of them. The sample has roughly 120,000 clones, around 89% seen once. The data derive from a study of cytomegalovirus exposure and HLA in healthy donors. Trimming took off 0 bases at V and 3 bases at J, with 9 bases between the two ends. From germline, CDR1 is MNHEY and CDR2 SVGAGI. This CDR3 contains 15 residues. The V gene is TRBV6-5, the J gene TRBJ1-5; D not certain. The sample comprised PBMCs. The origin of this receptor is a man aged 18 to 30 in good health and CMV-seronegative. For the CDR3, the DNA is TGTGCCAGCAGTTACTCAAGAGGGCCCAATCAGCCCCAGCATTTT. Its protein product is CASSYSRGPNQPQHF.